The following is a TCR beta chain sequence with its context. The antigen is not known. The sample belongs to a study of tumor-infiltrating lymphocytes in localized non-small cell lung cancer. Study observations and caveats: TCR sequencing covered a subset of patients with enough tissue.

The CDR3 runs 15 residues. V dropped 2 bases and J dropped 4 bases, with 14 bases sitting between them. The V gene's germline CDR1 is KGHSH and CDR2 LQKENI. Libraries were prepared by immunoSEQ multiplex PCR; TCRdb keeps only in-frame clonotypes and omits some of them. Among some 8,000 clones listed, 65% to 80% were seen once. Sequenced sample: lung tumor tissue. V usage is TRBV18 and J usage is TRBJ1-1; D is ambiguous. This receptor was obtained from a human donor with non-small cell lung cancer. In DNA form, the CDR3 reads TGTGCCAGCTCACCAGGACTCTCCTTGGGCACTGAAGCTTTCTTT. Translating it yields CASSPGLSLGTEAFF.